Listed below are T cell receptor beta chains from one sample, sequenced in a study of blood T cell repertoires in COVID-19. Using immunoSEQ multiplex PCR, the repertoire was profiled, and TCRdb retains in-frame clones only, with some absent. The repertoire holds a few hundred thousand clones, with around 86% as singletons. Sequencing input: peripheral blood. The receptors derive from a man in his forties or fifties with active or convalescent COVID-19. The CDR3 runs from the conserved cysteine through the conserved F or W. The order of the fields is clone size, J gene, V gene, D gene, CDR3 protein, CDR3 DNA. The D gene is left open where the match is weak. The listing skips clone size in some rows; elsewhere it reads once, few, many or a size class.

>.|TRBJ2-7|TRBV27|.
CASSLTGLGPYEQYF
TGTGCCAGCAGTCTAACAGGTCTTGGGCCCTACGAGCAGTACTTC
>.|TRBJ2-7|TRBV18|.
CASSPPRSYEQYF
TGTGCCAGCTCACCACCCCGTTCCTACGAGCAGTACTTC
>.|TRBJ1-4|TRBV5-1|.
CASSWTGGSEKLFF
TGCGCCAGCAGCTGGACGGGCGGGAGTGAAAAACTGTTTTTT
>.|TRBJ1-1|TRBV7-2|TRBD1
CASSLYRGPAFF
TGTGCCAGCAGCTTATACAGGGGACCCGCTTTCTTT
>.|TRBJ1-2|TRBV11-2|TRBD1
CASRPGQTYGYTF
TGTGCCAGCCGACCGGGACAGACCTATGGCTACACCTTC
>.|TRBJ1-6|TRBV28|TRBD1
CASSLATGGRRIHF
TGTGCCAGCAGTTTAGCGACAGGGGGGCGGCGCATCCACTTT
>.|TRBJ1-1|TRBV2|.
CASSERQENTEAFF
TGTGCCAGCAGTGAAAGGCAGGAGAACACTGAAGCTTTCTTT
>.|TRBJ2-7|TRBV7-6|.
CASSLVPGSPDEQYF
TGTGCCAGCAGCTTAGTCCCGGGATCCCCGGACGAGCAGTACTTC
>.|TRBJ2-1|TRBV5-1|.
CASSLMASGGNEQFF
TGCGCCAGCAGCTTGATGGCCTCCGGGGGTAATGAGCAGTTCTTC
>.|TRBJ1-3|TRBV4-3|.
CASSQGLTAYSSGNTIYF
TGCGCCAGCAGCCAAGGGCTAACAGCCTACTCCTCTGGAAACACCATATATTTT
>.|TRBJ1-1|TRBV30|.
CAWSVVGGDTEAFF
TGTGCCTGGAGCGTGGTCGGCGGGGACACTGAAGCTTTCTTT
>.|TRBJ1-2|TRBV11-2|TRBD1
CASSSVEVTGARTF
TGTGCCAGCAGCTCGGTCGAGGTCACAGGGGCCCGCACCTTC
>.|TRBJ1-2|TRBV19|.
CASSISQVLGYTF
TGTGCCAGTAGTATTTCACAGGTTCTTGGCTACACCTTC
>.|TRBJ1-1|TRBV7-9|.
CASSPARLNTEAFF
TGTGCCAGCAGCCCCGCCAGGTTGAACACTGAAGCTTTCTTT
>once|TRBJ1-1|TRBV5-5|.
CASSLDGSWVEAFF
TGTGCCAGCAGCTTGGATGGGAGTTGGGTAGAAGCTTTCTTT
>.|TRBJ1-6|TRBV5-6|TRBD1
CASSFETGVNSPLHF
TGTGCCAGCAGCTTCGAGACAGGGGTGAATTCACCCCTCCACTTT
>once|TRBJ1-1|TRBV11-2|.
CASSLALQGVTEAFF
TGTGCCAGCAGCTTAGCTCTACAGGGTGTGACTGAAGCTTTCTTT
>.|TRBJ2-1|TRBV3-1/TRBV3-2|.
CASSQDLGAYRYNEQFF
TGTGCCAGCAGCCAAGATCTGGGAGCGTACCGATACAATGAGCAGTTCTTC
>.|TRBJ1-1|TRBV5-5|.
CASSFSTSTEAFF
TGTGCCAGCAGCTTTTCAACTTCCACTGAAGCTTTCTTT
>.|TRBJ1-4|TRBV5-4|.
CASSLDRDEKLFF
TGTGCCAGCAGCTTGGACAGAGACGAAAAACTGTTTTTT
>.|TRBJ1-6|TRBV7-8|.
CASSFRGRGDSPLHF
TGTGCCAGCAGCTTTCGTGGCCGGGGGGATTCACCCCTCCACTTT
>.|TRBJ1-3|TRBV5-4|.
CASSLDRAGNTIYF
TGTGCCAGCAGCTTGGACAGAGCTGGAAACACCATATATTTT
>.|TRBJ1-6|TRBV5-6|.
CASKSPGGDNSPLHF
TGTGCCAGCAAATCCCCGGGGGGAGACAATTCACCCCTCCACTTT
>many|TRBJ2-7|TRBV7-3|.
CASSPRIEGEQYF
TGTGCCAGCAGCCCGCGGATAGAAGGCGAGCAGTACTTC
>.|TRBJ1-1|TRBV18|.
CASSGNSRAEEAFF
TGTGCCAGCTCCGGTAATAGCAGGGCGGAGGAAGCTTTCTTT
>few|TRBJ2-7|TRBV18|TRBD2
CASSAPGASGGYEQYF
TGTGCCAGCTCAGCCCCCGGGGCTAGCGGGGGGTACGAGCAGTACTTC
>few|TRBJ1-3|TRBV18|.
CASSPPGGVGNTIYF
TGTGCCAGCTCACCACCGGGAGGGGTTGGAAACACCATATATTTT
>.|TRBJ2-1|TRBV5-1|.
CASSLTRNEQFF
TGCGCCAGCAGCTTAACTAGGAATGAGCAGTTCTTC
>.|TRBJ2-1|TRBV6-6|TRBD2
CASSPPSSGNHNEQFF
TGTGCCAGCAGTCCCCCCTCTAGCGGGAACCACAATGAGCAGTTCTTC
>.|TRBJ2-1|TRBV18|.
CASSPTGDEQFF
TGTGCCAGCTCACCAACGGGAGACGAGCAGTTCTTC
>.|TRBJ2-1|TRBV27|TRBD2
CASSLRGTTHNEQFF
TGTGCCAGCAGTTTACGGGGGACTACCCACAATGAGCAGTTCTTC
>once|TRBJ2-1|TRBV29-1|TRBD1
CSVGAGTGIYNEQFF
TGCAGCGTTGGGGCCGGGACAGGGATTTACAATGAGCAGTTCTTC